A selection of T cell receptor beta chains follows, all from one sample in a study of cytomegalovirus exposure and HLA in healthy donors. The data were produced by immunoSEQ multiplex PCR, yet TCRdb's version contains in-frame clones alone and is incomplete. The table records about 140,000 clones, around 80% of them present only once. The specimen sequenced was PBMCs. These receptors all stem from a female donor in good health and CMV-seronegative. The CDR3 runs from the conserved cysteine through the conserved F or W. A D gene is named only where the DNA matches it firmly. Clone size is given for some rows only: seen once, a few or many times, or a class if the clone is expanded.

J gene,D gene,V gene,clone size,CDR3 protein,CDR3 DNA
TRBJ1-4,.,TRBV28,.,CASSLFTGWEKLFF,TGTGCCAGCAGTTTATTCACAGGGTGGGAAAAACTGTTTTTT
TRBJ2-1,.,TRBV29-1,.,CSFPRVGSSYNEQFF,TGCAGCTTCCCTAGGGTGGGGAGCTCCTACAATGAGCAGTTCTTC
TRBJ2-7,TRBD1,TRBV13,.,CASSGPGQGHEQYF,TGTGCCAGCAGCGGCCCGGGACAGGGTCACGAGCAGTACTTC
TRBJ2-3,TRBD2,TRBV5-1,.,CASSLVSGSAADTQYF,TGCGCCAGCAGCTTGGTTAGCGGGAGTGCGGCAGATACGCAGTATTTT
TRBJ2-7,.,TRBV6-5,.,CASSYDRLSYEQYF,TGTGCCAGCAGTTACGACAGGTTATCCTACGAGCAGTACTTC
TRBJ2-4,.,TRBV30,.,CACLLREAKNIQYF,TGTGCCTGTTTGCTCCGGGAAGCCAAAAACATTCAGTACTTC
TRBJ1-2,TRBD1,TRBV15,.,CATSRDQGDGYTF,TGTGCCACCAGCAGAGACCAGGGGGATGGCTACACCTTC
TRBJ2-6,TRBD2,TRBV30,.,CAWSVASGRTPSGANVLTF,TGTGCCTGGAGTGTAGCTAGCGGGAGGACCCCCTCTGGGGCCAACGTCCTGACTTTC
TRBJ1-1,TRBD1,TRBV5-1,.,CASSTGTVRMNTEAFF,TGCGCCAGCAGTACCGGGACAGTTAGGATGAACACTGAAGCTTTCTTT
TRBJ1-1,TRBD1,TRBV29-1,few,CSVAGGQIMNTEAFF,TGCAGCGTTGCCGGGGGACAGATCATGAACACTGAAGCTTTCTTT
TRBJ2-3,TRBD2,TRBV29-1,.,CSVTGLAGDTQYF,TGCAGCGTAACCGGACTAGCGGGAGATACGCAGTATTTT
TRBJ2-2,.,TRBV6-5,.,CASSYQRKYTGELFF,TGTGCCAGCAGTTACCAGCGGAAATACACCGGGGAGCTGTTTTTT
TRBJ2-7,.,TRBV10-1,.,CASSEAGLSYEQYF,TGCGCCAGCAGTGAGGCAGGGCTATCCTACGAGCAGTACTTC
TRBJ1-2,TRBD1,TRBV5-1,.,CASSLGDRGGRGYTF,TGCGCCAGCAGCTTGGGGGACAGGGGAGGAAGAGGCTACACCTTC
TRBJ1-1,.,TRBV19,.,CASSIGEMNTEAFF,TGTGCCAGTAGTATAGGAGAGATGAACACTGAAGCTTTCTTT
TRBJ1-3,TRBD1,TRBV28,.,CASSLAGQGVGNTIYF,TGTGCCAGCAGTTTAGCGGGACAGGGAGTTGGAAACACCATATATTTT
TRBJ1-5,.,TRBV19,once,CASRVGTHQPQHF,TGTGCCAGTAGGGTCGGTACTCATCAGCCCCAGCATTTT
TRBJ2-3,TRBD2,TRBV19,once,CASTGGAQRGPDTQYF,TGTGCCAGTACCGGTGGGGCGCAGCGGGGTCCCGATACGCAGTATTTT
TRBJ2-7,TRBD1,TRBV5-1,few,CASSLAQDRGIYEQYF,TGCGCCAGCAGCTTGGCCCAGGACAGGGGGATTTACGAGCAGTACTTC
TRBJ2-2,.,TRBV25-1,.,CASSESRGNTGELFF,TGTGCCAGCAGTGAATCCAGGGGGAACACCGGGGAGCTGTTTTTT
TRBJ2-7,TRBD1,TRBV19,.,CASSPPRQGTHEQYF,TGTGCCAGTAGTCCGCCTCGACAGGGGACCCACGAGCAGTACTTC
TRBJ1-1,.,TRBV2,.,CASSETGSYEREAFF,TGTGCCAGCAGTGAAACAGGGAGCTATGAACGAGAAGCTTTCTTT
TRBJ1-5,TRBD1,TRBV6-1,few,CASSWTGDSNQPQHF,TGTGCCAGCAGTTGGACAGGCGATAGCAATCAGCCCCAGCATTTT
TRBJ2-7,.,TRBV6-5,.,CASSGSLFGGEQYF,TGTGCCAGCAGTGGGAGCTTGTTTGGCGGCGAGCAGTACTTC
TRBJ2-3,TRBD1,TRBV29-1,.,CSVGTGGRTDTQYF,TGCAGCGTTGGGACAGGGGGCAGGACAGATACGCAGTATTTT
TRBJ2-7,.,TRBV6-5,few,CASSYEPAYEQYF,TGTGCCAGCAGTTACGAGCCGGCCTACGAGCAGTACTTC
TRBJ2-7,.,TRBV30,.,CAWDYGQSLIEQYF,TGTGCCTGGGATTACGGACAGAGCCTCATCGAGCAGTACTTC
TRBJ1-1,.,TRBV6-6,.,CASSYPTLTLNTEAFF,TGTGCCAGCAGTTACCCAACGCTGACACTTAACACTGAAGCTTTCTTT
TRBJ1-1,.,TRBV6-6,.,CASSYSPGNRPSEAFF,TGTGCCAGCAGTTACTCGCCGGGTAACCGGCCCTCTGAAGCTTTCTTT
TRBJ1-1,.,TRBV10-3,.,CAISESVTKRRAFF,TGTGCCATCAGTGAGTCGGTGACAAAAAGACGGGCTTTCTTT
TRBJ2-5,.,TRBV28,few,CASSFPVADRLEQYF,TGTGCCAGCAGTTTCCCCGTAGCGGACCGCTTAGAGCAGTACTTC
TRBJ2-6,.,TRBV9,.,CASSSSSGANVLTF,TGTGCCAGCAGCAGTAGCTCTGGGGCCAACGTCCTGACTTTC
TRBJ1-5,TRBD1,TRBV7-2,.,CASSLVDRAGNQPQHF,TGTGCCAGCAGCTTAGTGGACAGGGCGGGCAATCAGCCCCAGCATTTT
TRBJ1-2,.,TRBV9,.,CASSRTSGEAGYGYTF,TGTGCCAGCAGCCGCACTTCGGGGGAAGCTGGCTATGGCTACACCTTC
TRBJ2-3,TRBD2,TRBV6-6,.,CASRKRLASTDTQYF,TGTGCCAGCAGAAAAAGACTAGCGAGCACAGATACGCAGTATTTT
TRBJ1-5,TRBD1,TRBV5-6,once,CASSSTGQVSNQPQHF,TGTGCCAGCAGCTCGACTGGACAGGTTAGCAATCAGCCCCAGCATTTT
TRBJ2-7,.,TRBV29-1,.,CSVSPGLDYEQYF,TGCAGCGTTTCACCGGGTTTAGACTACGAGCAGTACTTC
TRBJ1-1,.,TRBV25-1,.,CASSETRRGSHTEAFF,TGTGCCAGCAGTGAAACTCGGAGAGGGTCCCACACTGAAGCTTTCTTT
TRBJ2-7,.,TRBV6-1,.,CASTDYSFSYEQYF,TGTGCCAGCACGGACTACTCATTCTCCTACGAGCAGTACTTC
TRBJ1-2,TRBD1,TRBV28,.,CATQGADGYTF,TGTGCCACACAGGGGGCGGATGGCTACACCTTC
TRBJ1-1,.,TRBV28,.,CASTSGQSSGSEAFF,TGTGCCAGCACCTCCGGACAGTCGTCGGGAAGTGAAGCTTTCTTT
TRBJ2-3,TRBD1,TRBV7-9,.,CASSLADRATDTQYF,TGTGCCAGCAGCTTAGCGGACAGGGCGACAGATACGCAGTATTTT
TRBJ2-4,.,TRBV6-1,.,CASSPFHGNIQYF,TGTGCCAGCAGCCCGTTCCACGGGAACATTCAGTACTTC
TRBJ1-1,.,TRBV11-2,.,CASSLRQETNTEAFF,TGTGCCAGCAGCTTAAGACAGGAGACGAACACTGAAGCTTTCTTT
TRBJ2-3,TRBD1,TRBV2,.,CASSGVTGGVSGDTQYF,TGTGCCAGCAGCGGGGTGACAGGGGGCGTAAGTGGAGATACGCAGTATTTT
TRBJ1-5,TRBD1,TRBV28,few,CASTWTGRFNQPQHF,TGTGCCAGCACATGGACAGGGCGCTTCAATCAGCCCCAGCATTTT
TRBJ1-2,.,TRBV20-1,.,CSAGDIGYTF,TGCAGTGCCGGGGACATCGGCTACACCTTC
TRBJ2-7,TRBD1,TRBV5-6,once,CASSIGQGWQYF,TGTGCCAGCAGTATCGGACAGGGTTGGCAGTACTTC
TRBJ1-1,TRBD1,TRBV14,.,CASSLGDRDTEAFF,TGTGCCAGCAGCCTTGGGGACAGGGACACTGAAGCTTTCTTT
TRBJ2-5,TRBD2,TRBV19,.,CASSIATAWGGETQYF,TGTGCCAGTAGTATAGCCACGGCGTGGGGAGGGGAGACCCAGTACTTC